The T cell receptor (beta chain) described here comes from a study of blood T cell repertoires in COVID-19. CDR1 is SGHVS, CDR2 FQNEAQ, per germline. This CDR3 spans 11 amino acids. Trimming took off 8 bases at V and 6 bases at J, with 11 bases between the two ends. TCRdb's copy holds only in-frame clones and misses some; the assay was immunoSEQ multiplex PCR. The table includes over 80,000 clones, approximately 90% detected once. The sample consisted of peripheral blood. This chain uses TRBV7-8 with TRBJ2-7; no clear D gene. This sequence was found in a man aged 50-59 years with acute or convalescent COVID-19. The CDR3 DNA follows: TGTGCCAGCGGCCGACAAGCCGAGCAGTACTTC. It yields the protein CASGRQAEQYF.